By sample fraction, the clone carrying this T cell receptor (beta chain) is medium-sized (0.01 to 0.1%). Its antigen is unknown. Whole blood was used without fractionation, so all unsorted peripheral T cells were included. Reverse transcription used roughly 450 ng RNA and constant-region primers for alpha and beta. Separate chain-specific third strand synthesis with multiplexing indices produced the alpha and beta libraries. Using its own MiXCR run on the 5' RACE reads, TCRdb lists one record per CDR3 protein. The table lists around 18,000 distinct CDR3 sequences, about 9.4% of them singletons. In germline, CDR1 is DFQATT, CDR2 SNEGSKA (reference sequence). The CDR3 is 15 amino acids. Trimming took 2 bases from V and 1 from J, leaving 13 bases between them. The data originate from a study of HIV-infected patients and healthy controls. Study outcomes and limitations: Healthy control repertoires had roughly threefold more distinct CDR3s than untreated HIV+ repertoires, and higher Shannon diversity.

Source material: blood. This sequence originates from an adult in good health. V and J are TRBV20-1 and TRBJ2-3; no clear D gene. The CDR3 region has the DNA TGCAGTGCTAGACCCTACTTGGACGGCACAGATACGCAGTATTTT. This sequence encodes CSARPYLDGTDTQYF.